This entry describes one TCR beta chain. Its antigen is undetermined. The sample is drawn from a study of T cells in narcolepsy. At the level of the study: Donors had narcolepsy type 1 or type 2, or were healthy controls.

Findings of the study overall: Autoreactive HCRT-specific and TRIB2-specific clonotypes were marked in same-patient CSF-versus-blood CD4+ comparisons.

The CDR3 is 13 amino acids. V lost 0 bases to trimming and J lost 5 bases, with 8 bases between them. Germline assignment: CDR1 SGHDT and CDR2 YYEEEE. Method: immunoSEQ multiplex PCR; TCRdb's copy keeps in-frame clones and lacks some. The profile covers approximately 22,000 clones, with 55% to 80% appearing a single time and about 12% taken by the ten largest. The TCR comes from a human donor in good health. The chain couples TRBV5-6 to TRBJ1-2; D unresolved. Material: memory (CD45RA-) CD4+ T cells from blood. The CDR3 region has the DNA TGTGCCAGCAGCTTGGGCTTGGGATATGGCTACACCTTC. Translated: CASSLGLGYGYTF.